These 31 T cell receptor beta chains originate from one sample sequenced in a study of T cell responses to AZD1222 COVID-19 vaccine. Measured with immunoSEQ multiplex PCR; TCRdb has only the in-frame clones, and not every one. This sample's table has about 140,000 clones. Sequencing was carried out using peripheral blood. These receptors all come from an adult in good health.

The chain combines TRBV4-1 with TRBJ1-5; tentatively, D is TRBD1 (6 bases). V was cut by 5 bases and J by 0 bases, with 11 bases left in between. Per the germline V gene, CDR1 is MGHRA and CDR2 is YSYEKL. The CDR3 contains 15 residues. CDR3 region: CASSWTDVSNQPQHF. For the CDR3, the DNA is TGCGCCAGCAGCTGGACAGACGTTAGCAATCAGCCCCAGCATTTT.

The V and J genes are TRBV29-1 and TRBJ2-6, with 8 bases aligning to TRBD1. The germline V gene has CDR1 SQVTM and CDR2 ANQGSEA. The J segment lost 0 bases and the V segment lost 8 bases, leaving 12 bases of the junction unmatched. The CDR3 consists of 17 residues. The CDR3 reads CSPRIGQGISGANVLTF. The DNA for the CDR3 is TGCAGCCCCCGTATCGGACAGGGCATCTCTGGGGCCAACGTCCTGACTTTC. Variable domain in full (rest from reference TRBV29-1 and TRBJ2-6): SAVISQKPSRDICQRGTSLTIQCQVDSQVTMMFWYRQQPGQSLTLIATANQGSEATYESGFVIDKFPISRPNLTFSTLTVSNMSPEDSSIYLCSPRIGQGISGANVLTFGAGSRLTVL.

The chain uses TRBV18 and TRBJ2-5, with 8 bases fitting TRBD2. Trimming removed 5 bases from V and 5 bases from J; junction bases left unmatched: 10. The V gene's germline CDR1 is KGHSH and CDR2 LQKENI. CDR3 length: 15 residues. CDR3 nucleotides: TGTGCCAGCTCAGAAGGTGGGCCTAGCGGGGAGACCCAGTACTTC. Translated, it gives CASSEGGPSGETQYF.

V is TRBV6-5 and J is TRBJ1-1; D is uncertain. Looked up from germline, CDR1 is MNHEY and CDR2 is SVGAGI. V lost 7 bases to trimming and J lost 0 bases, with 9 bases between them. This CDR3 is built from 13 residues. DNA for the CDR3: TGTGCCAGCATCTCTCGGGTGAACACTGAAGCTTTCTTT. As protein: CASISRVNTEAFF.

J is TRBJ1-2 and V is TRBV4-3; tentative D call: TRBD1 (5 bases). The germline gives CDR1 LGHNA, CDR2 YSLEER. The CDR3 spans 15 residues. Deletions cut 4 bases from V and 3 bases from J, with 15 bases between. The CDR3 DNA reads as TGCGCCAGCAGCCCTCTCCAAGGGGCTGACTATGGCTACACCTTC. As protein: CASSPLQGADYGYTF.

CDR3 protein: CASGLGTIQETQYF. CDR3 coding DNA: TGTGCTAGTGGTTTGGGTACGATACAAGAGACCCAGTACTTC. The chain links TRBV12-5 to TRBJ2-5; D is uncertain. The CDR3 spans 14 residues. The V and J ends lost 1 base and 2 bases respectively, with 8 bases between them. Germline V gene sequence: CDR1 LGHNT, CDR2 FRNRAP.

V is TRBV5-1 and J is TRBJ1-2, with 8 bases identical to TRBD1. V shed 0 bases and J 8 bases; nucleotides not matched to a gene: 6. Germline loops: CDR1 SGHRS, CDR2 YFSETQ. The length of the CDR3 is 14 residues. The CDR3 loop reads CASSLDGRGHGYTF. Written as DNA, the CDR3 is TGCGCCAGCAGCTTGGATGGCAGGGGGCACGGCTACACCTTC.

This rearrangement joins TRBV2 to TRBJ2-1; 8 bases are a match to TRBD1. CDR3 length: 15 amino acids. Germline V gene lookup returns CDR1 SNHLY and CDR2 FYNNEI. V was clipped by 6 bases and J by 2 bases; unmatched bases: 6. CDR3 amino acids: CASRQTGGPYNEQFF. DNA of the CDR3: TGTGCCAGCAGGCAAACAGGGGGGCCCTACAATGAGCAGTTCTTC. Full variable domain (remainder filled in from reference TRBV2 and TRBJ2-1): EPEVTQTPSHQVTQMGQEVILRCVPISNHLYFYWYRQILGQKVEFLVSFYNNEISEKSEIFDDQFSVERPDGSNFTLKIRSTKLEDSAMYFCASRQTGGPYNEQFFGPGTRLTVL.

V is TRBV7-9 and J is TRBJ2-2, with 9 bases that match TRBD1. This CDR3 spans 14 amino acids. With 3 bases clipped from V and 5 bases from J, the junction kept 1 base outside the gene matches. From germline, CDR1 is SEHNR and CDR2 FQNEAQ (reference sequence). The CDR3 DNA reads TGTGCCAGCAGCTTGGGACAGGGAACCGGGGAGCTGTTTTTT. As protein: CASSLGQGTGELFF.

The V call is TRBV29-1, the J call TRBJ1-2; possible D gene TRBD1, 5 bases. From germline, CDR1 is SQVTM and CDR2 ANQGSEA. This CDR3 is 12 amino acids long. V was trimmed by 4 bases and J by 2 bases, leaving 8 bases between them. The CDR3 protein is CSVVGGNYGYTF. The CDR3 DNA follows: TGCAGCGTTGTGGGGGGGAACTATGGCTACACCTTC.

V and J are TRBV6-6 and TRBJ2-2; D may match TRBD1 or TRBD2 (5 bases each). V was cut by 6 bases and J by 0 bases, with 8 bases left in between. This CDR3 spans 14 amino acids. In germline, CDR1 is MNHNY, CDR2 SVGAGI (reference sequence). CDR3 in DNA: TGTGCCAGCAGCGGGACCGCGAACACCGGGGAGCTGTTTTTT. It yields the protein CASSGTANTGELFF.

This chain links TRBV4-2 with TRBJ1-1; the D gene is possibly TRBD1 (6 bases). Trimming took 2 bases from V and 6 from J, leaving 13 bases between them. Germline values: CDR1 LGHNA, CDR2 YNFKEQ. This CDR3 spans 14 amino acids. CDR3 residues: CASSQPGTIAEAFF. In DNA form, the CDR3 reads TGTGCCAGCAGCCAACCCGGGACAATTGCTGAAGCTTTCTTT.

This chain joins TRBV15 and TRBJ1-1; maybe TRBD1 (5 bases). The CDR3 loop spans 14 amino acids. Germline V lookup: CDR1 LNHNV, CDR2 YYDKDF (reference sequence). Trimming removed 6 bases from V and 4 bases from J, with 15 bases in between. CDR3 protein: CATREHKGSTEAFF. The DNA of the CDR3 is TGTGCCACCAGAGAGCATAAGGGGAGCACTGAAGCTTTCTTT.

The chain employs TRBV7-9 and TRBJ2-4; 16 nucleotides align to TRBD2. The CDR3 runs to 18 residues. Trimming took 5 bases from V and 0 from J; bases not matched to a gene: 4. Germline CDR1 is SEHNR and CDR2 is FQNEAQ (reference sequence). The CDR3 sequence is CASSPGLAGGLAKNIQYF. For the CDR3, the DNA is TGTGCCAGCAGCCCGGGACTAGCGGGGGGGCTAGCCAAAAACATTCAGTACTTC. Full variable domain (outside the CDR3, taken from reference TRBV7-9 and TRBJ2-4): DTGVSQNPRHKITKRGQNVTFRCDPISEHNRLYWYRQTLGQGPEFLTYFQNEAQLEKSRLLSDRFSAERPKGSFSTLEIQRTEQGDSAMYLCASSPGLAGGLAKNIQYFGAGTRLSVL.

The genes are TRBV28 and TRBJ2-1, with TRBD2 identical over 10 bases. The CDR3 sequence is 13 residues long. The V gene's germline CDR1 is MDHEN and CDR2 SYDVKM. Trimming took 7 bases from V and 9 from J; bases not matched to a gene: 6. CDR3 sequence reads: CASNSGGAFEQFF. The CDR3 DNA reads as TGTGCCAGCAACAGCGGGGGGGCCTTTGAGCAGTTCTTC.

The chain has TRBV27 and TRBJ2-5; 15 positions agree with TRBD2. CDR3 length equals 19 residues. The germline V gene has CDR1 MNHEY and CDR2 SMNVEV (reference sequence). The J segment lost 5 bases and the V segment lost 4 bases, leaving 14 bases of the junction unmatched. CDR3 loop: CASSSVPGLAGGPRETQYF. The CDR3 DNA reads as TGTGCCAGCAGTTCGGTCCCGGGACTAGCGGGGGGCCCCCGTGAGACCCAGTACTTC.

The chain is built from TRBV19 and TRBJ1-4; perhaps TRBD1 as D (5 bases). Germline lookup yields CDR1 LNHDA and CDR2 SQIVND (reference sequence). The CDR3 totals 14 residues. CDR3 bases: TGTGCGTCCGGGGGTGTCACAACTAATGAAAAACTGTTTTTT. It is translated as CASGGVTTNEKLFF.

The chain has TRBV19 and TRBJ2-7; D may be TRBD1 or TRBD2 (6 bases each). V dropped 7 bases and J dropped 4 bases, with 14 bases sitting between them. Germline V gene sequence: CDR1 LNHDA, CDR2 SQIVND (reference sequence). This CDR3 is 13 amino acids long. The CDR3 sequence: CASIRPGAYEQYF. CDR3 nucleotides: TGTGCCAGTATCCGCCCGGGGGCATACGAGCAGTACTTC.

The chain is built from TRBV7-9 and TRBJ1-4; a possible D gene is TRBD1 (6 bases). CDR1 is SEHNR and CDR2 is FQNEAQ in the germline V gene (reference sequence). Deletions cut 3 bases from V and 6 bases from J, with 8 bases between. The CDR3 totals 13 residues. The CDR3 DNA sequence: TGTGCCAGCAGCTTGGACAGATATGAAAAACTGTTTTTT. Its translation is CASSLDRYEKLFF.

The CDR3 region has the DNA TGTGCCACCAGTGATGGCCAGGGATCTGGCAACAAAAACATTCAGTACTTC. The encoded protein is CATSDGQGSGNKNIQYF. V gene TRBV24-1 combines with J gene TRBJ2-4; a possible D gene is TRBD1 (5 bases). Germline V gene lookup returns CDR1 KGHDR and CDR2 SFDVKD. The V end lost 3 bases, the J end lost 3 bases, and 17 bases lay between the germline ends. The CDR3 totals 17 residues.

This sequence joins TRBV18 and TRBJ2-2; 9 nucleotides align to TRBD2. Losses at the gene ends were 3 bases for V and 4 bases for J; bases not matched to a gene: 3. CDR3 length: 15 amino acids. The germline V gene encodes CDR1 KGHSH and CDR2 LQKENI. The chain's CDR3 is CASSPSAGGTGELFF. The CDR3 DNA sequence: TGTGCCAGCTCACCTTCAGCGGGGGGCACCGGGGAGCTGTTTTTT.

V is TRBV7-2 and J is TRBJ2-2; D uncertain. Germline lookup yields CDR1 SGHTA and CDR2 FQGNSA. CDR3 size: 13 residues. Trimming left V 2 bases short and J 4 bases short, with 5 bases between. Written as DNA, the CDR3 is TGTGCCAGCAGCTTACTTAGCACCGGGGAGCTGTTTTTT. It is translated as CASSLLSTGELFF.

This rearrangement joins TRBV4-1 to TRBJ1-2; D is perhaps TRBD1 (5 bases). The CDR3 spans 15 residues. Trimming took off 2 bases at V and 5 bases at J, with 15 bases between the two ends. The germline V gene encodes CDR1 MGHRA and CDR2 YSYEKL. The DNA of the CDR3 is TGCGCCAGCAGCCAAAGGGACTCCTCTGTATATGGCTACACCTTC. Protein: CASSQRDSSVYGYTF.

V usage is TRBV6-5 and J usage is TRBJ1-1, with 7 nucleotides matching TRBD1. Germline assignment: CDR1 MNHEY and CDR2 SVGAGI. The CDR3 runs to 15 residues. With V trimmed by 5 bases and J by 0 bases, 6 bases remained unmatched. The CDR3 DNA reads as TGTGCCAGCAGTACCACAGGGGTCATGAACACTGAAGCTTTCTTT. It yields the protein CASSTTGVMNTEAFF.

The chain combines TRBV5-1 with TRBJ1-2, with TRBD1 matching 10 bases. CDR1 is SGHRS, CDR2 YFSETQ, per germline. The CDR3 is 15 amino acids. The V gene end was trimmed by 4 bases and the J gene end by 5 bases; junction bases not matched to a gene: 8. CDR3 residues: CASSQGTGVGYGYTF. The DNA for the CDR3 is TGCGCCAGCAGCCAAGGGACAGGGGTTGGGTATGGCTACACCTTC.

The chain joins TRBV7-9 to TRBJ2-6; maybe TRBD1 (5 bases). Germline V CDR1 and CDR2: SEHNR, FQNEAQ (reference sequence). The CDR3 contains 16 residues. Trimming pared 5 bases from V and 0 bases from J, leaving 11 bases between. CDR3 DNA sequence: TGTGCCAGCAGCACCCTGGGGCCCTCTGGGGCCAACGTCCTGACTTTC. Protein sequence: CASSTLGPSGANVLTF. The variable domain in full, with the rest retrieved from reference TRBV7-9 and TRBJ2-6, is DTGVSQNPRHKITKRGQNVTFRCDPISEHNRLYWYRQTLGQGPEFLTYFQNEAQLEKSRLLSDRFSAERPKGSFSTLEIQRTEQGDSAMYLCASSTLGPSGANVLTFGAGSRLTVL.

The chain uses TRBV3-1 (or the pseudogene TRBV3-2) and TRBJ1-2; no clear D. The germline V gene has CDR1 LGHDT and CDR2 YNNKEL (reference sequence). V was trimmed by 4 bases and J by 2 bases, leaving 11 bases between them. The CDR3 contains 14 residues. The CDR3 spells CASSPLAGNYGYTF. CDR3 sequence (DNA): TGTGCCAGCAGCCCGCTTGCTGGGAACTATGGCTACACCTTC.

The J gene is TRBJ1-2, the V gene TRBV30, with 9 bases fitting TRBD1. The CDR3 runs 15 residues. The germline gives CDR1 GTSNPN, CDR2 SVGIG (reference sequence). Trimming at V came to 3 bases and at J to 5 bases, leaving 10 bases not matched to a gene. The CDR3 DNA follows: TGTGCCTGGAGCCATCCCCCGGGACAGGGTTATGGCTACACCTTC. Its protein product is CAWSHPPGQGYGYTF. The whole variable domain, filled in from reference TRBV30 and TRBJ1-2, reads SQTIHQWPATLVQPVGSPLSLECTVEGTSNPNLYWYRQAAGRGLQLLFYSVGIGQISSEVPQNLSASRPQDRQFILSSKKLLLSDSGFYLCAWSHPPGQGYGYTFGSGTRLTVV.

This chain links TRBV9 with TRBJ2-3, with 8 nucleotides matching TRBD2. V gave up 3 bases and J gave up 4 bases; unmatched junction bases: 7. CDR1 is SGDLS, CDR2 YYNGEE, per germline. This CDR3 is built from 15 residues. CDR3: CASSARGGLADTQYF. In DNA, the CDR3 is TGTGCCAGCAGCGCCCGGGGGGGCCTCGCAGATACGCAGTATTTT.

Turning to this clone: The sample carries other DNA sequences with the same CDR3. The genes are TRBV5-1 and TRBJ1-1; D unclear. In germline, CDR1 is SGHRS, CDR2 YFSETQ. The CDR3 is 13 amino acids. V lost 5 bases, J lost 1 base, and 9 bases lay in between. The CDR3 reads CASSIQPNTEAFF. CDR3 in DNA: TGCGCCAGCAGTATCCAACCGAACACTGAAGCTTTCTTT.

V and J are TRBV15 and TRBJ1-3, with D tentatively TRBD1 (6 bases). V was shortened by 0 bases and J by 0 bases, with 12 bases between the two germline ends. Germline CDR1 and CDR2: LNHNV and YYDKDF (reference sequence). The CDR3 sequence is 17 residues long. CDR3 in amino acids: CATSRDQQGFSGNTIYF. CDR3 nucleotide sequence: TGTGCCACCAGCAGAGATCAGCAGGGGTTCTCTGGAAACACCATATATTTT.